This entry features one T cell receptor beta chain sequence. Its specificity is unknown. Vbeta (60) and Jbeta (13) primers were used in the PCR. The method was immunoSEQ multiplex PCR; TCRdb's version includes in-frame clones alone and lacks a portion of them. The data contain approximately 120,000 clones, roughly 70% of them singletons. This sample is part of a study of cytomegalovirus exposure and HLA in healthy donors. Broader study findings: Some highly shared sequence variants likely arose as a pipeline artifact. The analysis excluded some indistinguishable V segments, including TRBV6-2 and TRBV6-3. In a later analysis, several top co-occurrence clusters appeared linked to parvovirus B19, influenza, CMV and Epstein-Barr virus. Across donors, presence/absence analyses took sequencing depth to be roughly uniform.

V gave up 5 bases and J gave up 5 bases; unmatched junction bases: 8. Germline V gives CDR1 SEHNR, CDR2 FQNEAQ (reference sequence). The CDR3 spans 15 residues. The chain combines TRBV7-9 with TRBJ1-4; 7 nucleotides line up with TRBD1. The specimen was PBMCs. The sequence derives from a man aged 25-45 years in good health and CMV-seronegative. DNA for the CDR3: TGTGCCAGCAGCCCGCAGACAGGGCGGAATGAAAAACTGTTTTTT. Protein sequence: CASSPQTGRNEKLFF. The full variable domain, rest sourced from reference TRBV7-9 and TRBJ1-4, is DTGVSQNPRHKITKRGQNVTFRCDPISEHNRLYWYRQTLGQGPEFLTYFQNEAQLEKSRLLSDRFSAERPKGSFSTLEIQRTEQGDSAMYLCASSPQTGRNEKLFFGSGTQLSVL.